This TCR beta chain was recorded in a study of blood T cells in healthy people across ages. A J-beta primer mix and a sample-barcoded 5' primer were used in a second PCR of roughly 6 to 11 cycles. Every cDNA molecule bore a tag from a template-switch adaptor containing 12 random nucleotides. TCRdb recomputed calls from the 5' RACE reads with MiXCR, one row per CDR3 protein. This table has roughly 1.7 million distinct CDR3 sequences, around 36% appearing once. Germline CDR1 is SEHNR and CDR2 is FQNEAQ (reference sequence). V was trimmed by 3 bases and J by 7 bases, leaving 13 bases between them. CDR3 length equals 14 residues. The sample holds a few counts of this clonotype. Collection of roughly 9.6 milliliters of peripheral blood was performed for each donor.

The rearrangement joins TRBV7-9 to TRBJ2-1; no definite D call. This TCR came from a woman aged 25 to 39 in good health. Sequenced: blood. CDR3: CASSFDTSRNEQFF. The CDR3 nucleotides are TGTGCCAGCAGCTTTGACACTTCAAGAAATGAGCAGTTCTTC.